Listed below are T cell receptor beta chains from one sample, sequenced in a study of shared clonotypes between healthy human individuals. Assay used: immunoSEQ multiplex PCR; TCRdb lists only in-frame clones, some missing. Of 2 million to 3 million clones in the sample, over 85% are singletons; the top ten hold about 0.34%. The sequencing input was naive CD4+ T cells from PBMCs. These receptors were collected from a man aged 18 to 30 in good health. Some clones in this sample may be carry-over from other donors' samples. CDR3s leave out the opening cysteine and the closing phenylalanine or tryptophan. D genes are given only for firm matches. A clone size is listed for some rows: how often the clone was seen (once, few, many), or a class if it is expanded.

d_gene,v_gene,abundance,len,j_gene,CDR3aa
TRBD1,TRBV5-1,-,12,-,ASSLEGQYYEQY
-,TRBV30,-,12,TRBJ1-5,AWSIKESNQPQH
-,TRBV28,few,10,TRBJ1-1,ASSRVNTEAF
TRBD2,TRBV7-2,-,15,TRBJ2-3,ASHKGASGRSWDTQY
-,TRBV7-8,-,12,TRBJ2-3,ASSPGRSTDTQY
-,TRBV29-1,-,11,TRBJ2-5,SVLRGRSETQY
-,TRBV28,-,13,TRBJ1-5,ASSLRGGNNQPQH
-,TRBV5-1,-,12,TRBJ2-7,ASSATGSSYEQY
TRBD1,TRBV27,-,11,TRBJ1-5,ASSSTGGQPQH
-,TRBV14,-,12,TRBJ1-1,ASSFREGRTEAF
TRBD1,TRBV5-1,-,12,TRBJ1-1,ASSYYRGTTEAF
-,TRBV5-1,-,12,TRBJ2-1,ASTQGSSYNEQF
-,TRBV5-1,-,13,TRBJ2-3,ASSFAVTSTDTQY
-,TRBV7-9,-,13,TRBJ2-1,ASSPSPIPGGEQF
-,TRBV15,-,12,TRBJ1-5,ATSRDSDHQPQH
TRBD2,TRBV10-3,-,13,TRBJ2-3,AISVLAEHTDTQY
-,TRBV14,-,10,TRBJ2-7,ASSHSVYEQY
TRBD2,TRBV28,-,13,TRBJ2-7,ASSLSASGSYEQY
-,TRBV7-9,-,11,TRBJ2-2,ASSWGPTGELF
-,TRBV9,-,13,TRBJ1-2,ASSVADPRDYGYT
-,TRBV11-3,-,12,TRBJ2-5,ASSAGTGQETQY
TRBD2,TRBV5-1,-,12,TRBJ2-7,ASSFGAGVLEQY
-,TRBV5-1,-,13,TRBJ2-2,ASSFDGTNTGELF
-,TRBV6-5,-,11,TRBJ1-4,ASGQGLNEKLF